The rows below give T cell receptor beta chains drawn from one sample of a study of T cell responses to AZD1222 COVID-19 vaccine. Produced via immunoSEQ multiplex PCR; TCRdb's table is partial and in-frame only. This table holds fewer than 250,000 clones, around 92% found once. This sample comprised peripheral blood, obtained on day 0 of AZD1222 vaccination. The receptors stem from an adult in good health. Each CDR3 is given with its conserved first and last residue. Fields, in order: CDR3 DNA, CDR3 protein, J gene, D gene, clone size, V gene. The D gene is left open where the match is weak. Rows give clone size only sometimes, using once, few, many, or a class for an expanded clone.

CDR3 DNA: TGTGCCAGTAGTATACGGGGGGCGTCAGTGTCGGACACTGAAGCTTTCTTT
CDR3 protein: CASSIRGASVSDTEAFF
J gene: TRBJ1-1
D gene: NA
clone size: NA
V gene: TRBV19

CDR3 DNA: TGTGCCAGCAGTTGGAGGGTTCCGAACGACTACAATGAGCAGTTCTTC
CDR3 protein: CASSWRVPNDYNEQFF
J gene: TRBJ2-1
D gene: NA
clone size: once
V gene: TRBV27

CDR3 DNA: TGTGCCAGCAGCGCACTCGGGAACACTGAAGCTTTCTTT
CDR3 protein: CASSALGNTEAFF
J gene: TRBJ1-1
D gene: NA
clone size: once
V gene: TRBV7-2

CDR3 DNA: TGTGCCAGCAGCTCGACAGGGTTTGAGGTCCTCGGGGGCTACACCTTC
CDR3 protein: CASSSTGFEVLGGYTF
J gene: TRBJ1-2
D gene: TRBD1
clone size: NA
V gene: TRBV7-2

CDR3 DNA: TGTGCCAGCAGTTCCCGCAGGGTACAGTACGAGCAGTACTTC
CDR3 protein: CASSSRRVQYEQYF
J gene: TRBJ2-7
D gene: NA
clone size: NA
V gene: TRBV28

CDR3 DNA: TGTGCCAGCAGCTTAGAAGCTAGGGGAACTGAAGCTTTCTTT
CDR3 protein: CASSLEARGTEAFF
J gene: TRBJ1-1
D gene: NA
clone size: few
V gene: TRBV7-2

CDR3 DNA: TGTGCCAGCAGCTTAGGATCTGAAGCTTTCTTT
CDR3 protein: CASSLGSEAFF
J gene: TRBJ1-1
D gene: NA
clone size: NA
V gene: TRBV13

CDR3 DNA: TGTGCCAGCAGTTACCCCGCAGGGGGGCAAGTGAACACTGAAGCTTTCTTT
CDR3 protein: CASSYPAGGQVNTEAFF
J gene: TRBJ1-1
D gene: TRBD1
clone size: NA
V gene: TRBV6-2/TRBV6-3

CDR3 DNA: TGTGCCAGCAGCTGGGGGACAGGGGCCAATCAGCCCCAGCATTTT
CDR3 protein: CASSWGTGANQPQHF
J gene: TRBJ1-5
D gene: TRBD1
clone size: NA
V gene: TRBV7-9

CDR3 DNA: TGTGCCAGCAGCCCCCAGCGGGGGGCCAACACCGATGAGCAGTTCTTC
CDR3 protein: CASSPQRGANTDEQFF
J gene: TRBJ2-1
D gene: TRBD2
clone size: NA
V gene: TRBV7-9

CDR3 DNA: TGTGCCAGCAGCTTGGGGACGAACACTGAAGCTTTCTTT
CDR3 protein: CASSLGTNTEAFF
J gene: TRBJ1-1
D gene: NA
clone size: NA
V gene: TRBV7-9

CDR3 DNA: TGTGCCAGCAGCCAAGCAGACCACCTAGGCTCTGGAAACACCATATATTTT
CDR3 protein: CASSQADHLGSGNTIYF
J gene: TRBJ1-3
D gene: NA
clone size: NA
V gene: TRBV14

CDR3 DNA: TGTGCCAGCAGTCTTAGCACCATAGAAGAGAGGGCAAGCTCTGGAAACACCATATATTTT
CDR3 protein: CASSLSTIEERASSGNTIYF
J gene: TRBJ1-3
D gene: NA
clone size: once
V gene: TRBV9

CDR3 DNA: TGTGCCAGCAGCCAGGATCTCGGACGCATCTCTGGAAACACCATATATTTT
CDR3 protein: CASSQDLGRISGNTIYF
J gene: TRBJ1-3
D gene: NA
clone size: NA
V gene: TRBV4-2

CDR3 DNA: TGTGCCAGCAGTGAACTGGCTAACACTGAAGCTTTCTTT
CDR3 protein: CASSELANTEAFF
J gene: TRBJ1-1
D gene: NA
clone size: NA
V gene: TRBV6-1

CDR3 DNA: TGTGCCAGCTCACCTTCAGGGTTATACTATGGCTACACCTTC
CDR3 protein: CASSPSGLYYGYTF
J gene: TRBJ1-2
D gene: NA
clone size: NA
V gene: TRBV18

CDR3 DNA: TGTGCCAGCAGCCCTAGCAGGGACACTGAAGCTTTCTTT
CDR3 protein: CASSPSRDTEAFF
J gene: TRBJ1-1
D gene: NA
clone size: NA
V gene: TRBV7-9

CDR3 DNA: TGTGCCAGCAGTAACTTCGTACCTAATCAGCCCCAGCATTTT
CDR3 protein: CASSNFVPNQPQHF
J gene: TRBJ1-5
D gene: NA
clone size: NA
V gene: TRBV2

CDR3 DNA: TGTGCCAGCAGCTCCTCACGGACCGGGATGGGGGAGCTGTTTTTT
CDR3 protein: CASSSSRTGMGELFF
J gene: TRBJ2-2
D gene: NA
clone size: NA
V gene: TRBV7-3

CDR3 DNA: TGTGCCACCATCCCGGGACACCCACTTGGGACTGGTGGCTACACCTTC
CDR3 protein: CATIPGHPLGTGGYTF
J gene: TRBJ1-2
D gene: NA
clone size: NA
V gene: TRBV15

CDR3 DNA: TGCGCCAGCAGCTTGGACAGGGCAGATACGCAGTATTTT
CDR3 protein: CASSLDRADTQYF
J gene: TRBJ2-3
D gene: NA
clone size: NA
V gene: TRBV5-1

CDR3 DNA: TGTGCCAGCAGCTCGAGGGAAAAACTGTTTTTT
CDR3 protein: CASSSREKLFF
J gene: TRBJ1-4
D gene: NA
clone size: NA
V gene: TRBV7-9

CDR3 DNA: TGCGCCAGCAGTGACCGACAGGGGAGAGCTCCTGAAGCTTTCTTT
CDR3 protein: CASSDRQGRAPEAFF
J gene: TRBJ1-1
D gene: TRBD1
clone size: NA
V gene: TRBV10-1

CDR3 DNA: TGCGCCAGCAGCGCTACCGGGACAGGGCGGGAAAAACTGTTTTTT
CDR3 protein: CASSATGTGREKLFF
J gene: TRBJ1-4
D gene: TRBD1
clone size: NA
V gene: TRBV5-1

CDR3 DNA: TGTGCCAGCAGCCAAGAACCTAGCGGATCTTCTAGCACAGATACGCAGTATTTT
CDR3 protein: CASSQEPSGSSSTDTQYF
J gene: TRBJ2-3
D gene: TRBD2
clone size: NA
V gene: TRBV4-2

CDR3 DNA: TGTGCCAGCAGCTTACCGGGACCGGGTGAAAAACTGTTTTTT
CDR3 protein: CASSLPGPGEKLFF
J gene: TRBJ1-4
D gene: NA
clone size: NA
V gene: TRBV5-6

CDR3 DNA: TGTGCCAGCAGTTCAACAGGGGGATCAAACACCATATATTTT
CDR3 protein: CASSSTGGSNTIYF
J gene: TRBJ1-3
D gene: TRBD1
clone size: NA
V gene: TRBV27

CDR3 DNA: TGCAGTGCTAGTAGTAGGGGGCGGAACACTGAAGCTTTCTTT
CDR3 protein: CSASSRGRNTEAFF
J gene: TRBJ1-1
D gene: TRBD1
clone size: NA
V gene: TRBV20-1

CDR3 DNA: TGTGCCAGCGGACTAACCAAAGAGACCCAGTACTTC
CDR3 protein: CASGLTKETQYF
J gene: TRBJ2-5
D gene: NA
clone size: NA
V gene: TRBV2

CDR3 DNA: TGTGCCAGCAGCTCCAAACAGCGGGGCGCCACAGATACGCAGTATTTT
CDR3 protein: CASSSKQRGATDTQYF
J gene: TRBJ2-3
D gene: TRBD2
clone size: NA
V gene: TRBV5-4

CDR3 DNA: TGTGCCAGCAGCCAAGATGGGCAGCGGGGCTACACCTTC
CDR3 protein: CASSQDGQRGYTF
J gene: TRBJ1-2
D gene: NA
clone size: NA
V gene: TRBV3-1/TRBV3-2

CDR3 DNA: TGCAGCGTGTCCGGGACAGGGGGCTACGAGCAGTACTTC
CDR3 protein: CSVSGTGGYEQYF
J gene: TRBJ2-7
D gene: TRBD1
clone size: NA
V gene: TRBV29-1

CDR3 DNA: TGCGCCAGCAGCTCGGGGACGGCCATGTCGGGATATGGCTACACCTTC
CDR3 protein: CASSSGTAMSGYGYTF
J gene: TRBJ1-2
D gene: NA
clone size: NA
V gene: TRBV5-1

CDR3 DNA: TGTGCCAGCGCGGGAGGGGGGAGTCAGCCCCAGCATTTT
CDR3 protein: CASAGGGSQPQHF
J gene: TRBJ1-5
D gene: NA
clone size: NA
V gene: TRBV28

CDR3 DNA: TGTGCCAGCAGCTTAAATATACAGGGGAATTCACCCCTCCACTTT
CDR3 protein: CASSLNIQGNSPLHF
J gene: TRBJ1-6
D gene: TRBD1
clone size: NA
V gene: TRBV11-2

CDR3 DNA: TGTGCCAGCAGTTTCCAACCGGTGGACACTGAAGCTTTCTTT
CDR3 protein: CASSFQPVDTEAFF
J gene: TRBJ1-1
D gene: NA
clone size: NA
V gene: TRBV6-5

CDR3 DNA: TGTGCCAGCAGCTTAGGGACAGGAAATCAGCCCCAGCATTTT
CDR3 protein: CASSLGTGNQPQHF
J gene: TRBJ1-5
D gene: TRBD1
clone size: NA
V gene: TRBV11-1

CDR3 DNA: TGTGCCAGCAGCTTGGAGCAGGGGGCCAACGTCCTGACTTTC
CDR3 protein: CASSLEQGANVLTF
J gene: TRBJ2-6
D gene: NA
clone size: NA
V gene: TRBV7-8

CDR3 DNA: TGTGCCAGCAGCTTGGGTAGGGGCCAGCGGGCCCAGTACTTC
CDR3 protein: CASSLGRGQRAQYF
J gene: TRBJ2-5
D gene: NA
clone size: NA
V gene: TRBV5-6

CDR3 DNA: TGCGCCAGCAGTCTCAATCGTAGGCAGGGTGACACTGAAGCTTTCTTT
CDR3 protein: CASSLNRRQGDTEAFF
J gene: TRBJ1-1
D gene: NA
clone size: NA
V gene: TRBV23-1

CDR3 DNA: TGTGCCAGCAGCCGGACAGGGAGCGGGAATCAGCCCCAGCATTTT
CDR3 protein: CASSRTGSGNQPQHF
J gene: TRBJ1-5
D gene: TRBD1
clone size: NA
V gene: TRBV6-5